The 3 T cell receptor beta chains given below trace back to one sample, sequenced in a study of cytomegalovirus exposure and HLA in healthy donors. In the PCR, 60 Vbeta and 13 Jbeta primers were used. Sequenced by immunoSEQ multiplex PCR; TCRdb stores in-frame clones only, minus some. Here the sample spans 200,000 to 250,000 clones, around 81% being singletons. Sequencing was done on a sample of PBMCs. The receptors originated from an older woman in good health and CMV-seropositive.

This clone came up a few times. It differs at one base from a far larger clone, so likely a read error. This chain uses TRBV12-2 with TRBJ2-5; TRBD2, the table's D call, was not compared with the DNA. TRBV12-2 is a documented pseudogene. The CDR3 runs 16 residues. In DNA, the CDR3 is TGTGCCAGCAGCCCCCGGACTAGCGGGTTCCAAGAGACCCAGTACTTC. Translating it yields CASSPRTSGFQETQYF.

The genes are TRBV7-3 and TRBJ2-3; D unclear. Trimming cost V 10 bases and J 3 bases, with 17 bases left between them. In germline, CDR1 is SGHTA, CDR2 FQGTGA. The length of the CDR3 is 14 residues. CDR3 protein: CATSERPGTDTQYF. The CDR3 region has the DNA TGTGCCACCTCGGAGCGCCCCGGTACAGATACGCAGTATTTT.

The V call is TRBV5-6, the J call TRBJ2-5, with 8 positions matching TRBD2. Germline V gene data show CDR1 as SGHDT and CDR2 as YYEEEE. The CDR3 extends over 16 amino acids. Trimming cost V 0 bases and J 5 bases; bases outside gene matches: 9. This CDR3 is CASSLAGAGDSETQYF. The CDR3 DNA follows: TGTGCCAGCAGCTTGGCCGGAGCGGGAGATTCGGAGACCCAGTACTTC.